This TCR beta chain was sequenced during a study of cytomegalovirus exposure and HLA in healthy donors. Whole-study findings and limits: TCR beta V segments were, for the most part, productive about 90% or about 30% of the time in an earlier analysis.

The germline V gene has CDR1 MGHRA and CDR2 YSYEKL. The CDR3 extends over 16 amino acids. With V trimmed by 4 bases and J by 5 bases, 11 bases remained unmatched. A multiplex PCR was run with 60 Vbeta primers and 13 Jbeta primers. TCRdb keeps only in-frame clones here, not all; method: immunoSEQ multiplex PCR. Of about 69,000 clones listed, 74% were seen once; the top ten hold 11%. Comment on this clone: Its antigen is not known.

Source material: PBMCs. This sequence originates from a woman aged 60 to 75 in good health and CMV-seropositive. The V call is TRBV4-1, the J call TRBJ1-2, with 9 bases aligning to TRBD1. The CDR3: CASSLPGQGTTYGYTF. For the CDR3, the DNA is TGCGCCAGCAGCCTCCCGGGACAGGGAACTACGTATGGCTACACCTTC.